This entry is about one T cell receptor (beta chain). Use of 60 Vbeta and 13 Jbeta primers characterized the PCR. Method: immunoSEQ multiplex PCR; TCRdb's copy keeps in-frame clones and lacks some. The data hold under 200,000 clones, with roughly four fifths observed a single time. The germline V gene encodes CDR1 SGHNT and CDR2 YYREEE (reference sequence). The V gene end was trimmed by 3 bases and the J gene end by 0 bases; junction bases not matched to a gene: 6. The CDR3 is 17 residues long. The data were taken from a study of cytomegalovirus exposure and HLA in healthy donors. Study context: T cells numbering around 190 million yielded some 100 million unique TCR beta sequences in an earlier analysis.

The sequenced material came from PBMCs. V usage is TRBV5-4 and J usage is TRBJ2-2; 9 bases are a match to TRBD2. The clonotype was recovered from a man between 35 and 55 years old in good health and CMV-seropositive. CDR3 DNA sequence: TGTGCCAGCAGCTCGGATAGCGGGGGCCCGAACACCGGGGAGCTGTTTTTT. As protein: CASSSDSGGPNTGELFF.